Included here is one T cell receptor (beta chain) sequence, with context. Sequencing was performed with immunoSEQ multiplex PCR; in TCRdb, only in-frame clones are kept and a portion is missing. The table shows millions of clones, with approximately 94% occurring only once. Germline V gene lookup returns CDR1 LGHNA and CDR2 YSLEER. The CDR3 length is 19 residues. V lost 0 bases, J lost 2 bases, and 4 bases stayed unmatched. The record originates from a study of shared clonotypes between healthy human individuals. Naive CD8 cells lacked CD45RO and underwent positive selection for CCR7, leaving out terminally differentiated effector memory CD45RA+ cells.

The sequenced sample was naive CD8+ T cells from PBMCs. The genes are TRBV4-3 and TRBJ2-2, with 15 bases that match TRBD2. The TCR originated in a man younger than 35 in good health. Some clones in this sample may be carry-over from other donors' samples. The CDR3, as DNA: TGCGCCAGCAGCCAAGACTGGGGACTAGCGGGAGGTAACACCGGGGAGCTGTTTTTT. Translation: CASSQDWGLAGGNTGELFF.